This T cell receptor beta chain derives from a study of sequential checkpoint blockade in melanoma. About the research overall: Patients were randomized 1:1 to nivolumab-then-ipilimumab or ipilimumab-then-nivolumab first-line. Both treatment sequences were followed by maintenance nivolumab.

Treatment: randomized to nivolumab then ipilimumab (arm A) or the reverse (arm B). Sorted cells were live CD3+CD8+, lacking CD19 and CD56, from PBMCs. The V and J ends lost 3 bases and 3 bases respectively, with 13 bases between them. Germline V gene data show CDR1 as SGHDN and CDR2 as FVKESK. This CDR3 contains 15 residues. Method: immunoSEQ multiplex PCR; TCRdb's copy keeps in-frame clones and lacks some. The table shows tens of thousands of clones, with about 89% occurring only once. The input for sequencing was CD8+ T cells sorted from blood (inferred from file names), taken from a patient given nivolumab and ipilimumab in sequence. V gene TRBV14 combines with J gene TRBJ2-3; a weak D match, TRBD2 (7 bases). The TCR was taken from a human donor with melanoma. The CDR3 reads CASSHGGASTDTQYF. In DNA, the CDR3 is TGTGCCAGCAGCCATGGGGGGGCTTCGACAGATACGCAGTATTTT.